The source of this TCR beta chain is a study of cytomegalovirus exposure and HLA in healthy donors. Study-level results: When a later analysis was performed, an Asian-associated ancestry cluster reportedly had fewer N-insertions than the roughly 700-donor mean. 87-base-pair reads could not separate some V segments, including TRBV6-2 and TRBV6-3. Among the sequence variants, a highly shared cluster was likely an artifact of sequencing.

Germline CDR1 is SGHNT and CDR2 is YYREEE (reference sequence). V dropped 0 bases and J dropped 2 bases, with 15 bases sitting between them. This CDR3 contains 16 residues. In the PCR, 60 Vbeta and 13 Jbeta primers were used. Per the authors' pipeline: Roughly 12 million of 70 million to 80 million unique TCR beta chains were shared, per a later count. Here immunoSEQ multiplex PCR was the method, and the copy in TCRdb shows in-frame clones only, minus some. That table is the source of V, J and clone size, and D and trimming were worked out from the DNA. Among around 130,000 clones listed, roughly 77% were seen once. For this clone: Its antigen remains unknown.

Sequences were obtained from PBMCs. The TCR was taken from a man in his forties in good health and CMV-seronegative. The V gene is TRBV5-4, the J gene TRBJ2-7, with D possibly TRBD2 on 5 matching bases. CDR3 sequence (DNA): TGTGCCAGCAGCTTGGCGGCGGGTGTAAACCCCTACGAGCAGTACTTC. Translated, it gives CASSLAAGVNPYEQYF.